This TCR beta chain appears in the sequencing data of a study of identical twins (dated by TCRdb to 2016 to 2018). Looking at the study overall: To test whether fetal clonotypes persist, the study used deep sequencing on TCR alpha and beta repertoires from monozygotic twins, unrelated adults of various ages, and cord blood. Replicate twin experiments were performed at different times using different library preparation protocols to rule out contamination.

Library creation used 5' RACE. TCRdb names Illumina HiSeq 2000 as the instrument used. Template switching introduced a universal primer binding site; the final cDNA contained a unique molecular identifier, enabling accurate counting of TCR cDNA molecules. Specific primers in the conserved constant-segment region were used to synthesize first-strand cDNA for TCR alpha and beta chains. Each cDNA library was double barcoded, with a SMART-Mk sample barcode plus Illumina barcodes, to control for contamination. TruSeq adapter sequences, together with Illumina sample barcodes, were added in two successive PCR steps. The Illumina HiSeq platform was used with custom primers to sequence TCR alpha and beta cDNA libraries. The authors' pipeline ran thus. Unique molecular identifiers were extracted from raw reads with MiGEC, and CDR3 positions were determined with MiXCR. For each individual, recombination models were inferred using an EM algorithm with the repgenHMM and IGoR tools. Shared clonotype analysis was performed with the tcR package in R, normalizing sharing by the product of cloneset sizes. To study raw recombination free of thymic and clonal selection effects, out-of-frame nonproductive sequences were analyzed. TCRdb trimmed public reads at Q25 via fastp, called clones via MiXCR and kept in-frame beta chains. For every CDR3 protein sequence, its rows merge into one entry that carries the most common genes and DNA. In this record, the V and J calls reflect TCRdb's handling and not the investigators' own analysis. The sample includes about 530,000 distinct CDR3 sequences, with roughly 15% observed a single time. The ten largest clonotypes hold 0.35% to 0.45% of the sample.

Trimming takes 5 bases off V and 4 bases off J; junction bases not matched to a gene: 6. The CDR3 holds 14 amino acids from the cysteine to the phenylalanine. The DNA shown is the 42-base CDR3, in frame from base 1. As regards this clonotype: What antigen it recognizes has not been identified. No much larger clone is present one base from it, and per-base qualities are unavailable.

Every donor in the study was a healthy Caucasian. Three pairs of female monozygotic twins, all aged roughly 18 to 29 years, were included in the twin cohort. Positive isolation kits from Invitrogen were used to isolate CD4+ and CD8+ T cell populations. Study-level results and caveats: Recombination models systematically underestimated out-of-frame TCR alpha sharing in monozygotic twins but agreed with sharing between unrelated individuals. Compared with coincidental sharing between unrelated individuals, an excess of low generation-probability sequences was observed among out-of-frame TCR alpha sequences shared between twins. The excess sharing between twins in beta out-of-frame sequences was weaker because fewer shared sequences reduced the signal-to-noise ratio. Because the same donors could not be followed over many years, the conclusions relied on cross-sectional statistical analysis. Abundant cord blood beta clonotypes carried fewer insertions; young adult naive repertoires showed a weaker similar trend, while memory repertoires showed none. Invariant T cells such as MAIT and iNKT could partly confound zero-insertion analyses, although diverse VJ usage argued against such confounding for most clonotypes.

The sample also formed part of further work on yellow fever vaccine responses in identical twins. The second study, in turn, reports: According to the authors, in identical twins the way T cells responded to vaccination appeared partly convergent and partly personalized. In identical twins, the study followed T cell clones that responded to the vaccine with precision.

This chain is built from TRBV12-3 or TRBV12-4 and TRBJ2-7; 9 bases in the junction line up with TRBD2. What was sequenced was CD4+ T cells sorted from blood. This receptor was obtained from a woman aged 18 to 35 in good health. The DNA sequence follows: TGTGCCAGCAGTAGGGTAGCGGGAGCGTACGAGCAGTACTTC. It is translated as CASSRVAGAYEQYF.